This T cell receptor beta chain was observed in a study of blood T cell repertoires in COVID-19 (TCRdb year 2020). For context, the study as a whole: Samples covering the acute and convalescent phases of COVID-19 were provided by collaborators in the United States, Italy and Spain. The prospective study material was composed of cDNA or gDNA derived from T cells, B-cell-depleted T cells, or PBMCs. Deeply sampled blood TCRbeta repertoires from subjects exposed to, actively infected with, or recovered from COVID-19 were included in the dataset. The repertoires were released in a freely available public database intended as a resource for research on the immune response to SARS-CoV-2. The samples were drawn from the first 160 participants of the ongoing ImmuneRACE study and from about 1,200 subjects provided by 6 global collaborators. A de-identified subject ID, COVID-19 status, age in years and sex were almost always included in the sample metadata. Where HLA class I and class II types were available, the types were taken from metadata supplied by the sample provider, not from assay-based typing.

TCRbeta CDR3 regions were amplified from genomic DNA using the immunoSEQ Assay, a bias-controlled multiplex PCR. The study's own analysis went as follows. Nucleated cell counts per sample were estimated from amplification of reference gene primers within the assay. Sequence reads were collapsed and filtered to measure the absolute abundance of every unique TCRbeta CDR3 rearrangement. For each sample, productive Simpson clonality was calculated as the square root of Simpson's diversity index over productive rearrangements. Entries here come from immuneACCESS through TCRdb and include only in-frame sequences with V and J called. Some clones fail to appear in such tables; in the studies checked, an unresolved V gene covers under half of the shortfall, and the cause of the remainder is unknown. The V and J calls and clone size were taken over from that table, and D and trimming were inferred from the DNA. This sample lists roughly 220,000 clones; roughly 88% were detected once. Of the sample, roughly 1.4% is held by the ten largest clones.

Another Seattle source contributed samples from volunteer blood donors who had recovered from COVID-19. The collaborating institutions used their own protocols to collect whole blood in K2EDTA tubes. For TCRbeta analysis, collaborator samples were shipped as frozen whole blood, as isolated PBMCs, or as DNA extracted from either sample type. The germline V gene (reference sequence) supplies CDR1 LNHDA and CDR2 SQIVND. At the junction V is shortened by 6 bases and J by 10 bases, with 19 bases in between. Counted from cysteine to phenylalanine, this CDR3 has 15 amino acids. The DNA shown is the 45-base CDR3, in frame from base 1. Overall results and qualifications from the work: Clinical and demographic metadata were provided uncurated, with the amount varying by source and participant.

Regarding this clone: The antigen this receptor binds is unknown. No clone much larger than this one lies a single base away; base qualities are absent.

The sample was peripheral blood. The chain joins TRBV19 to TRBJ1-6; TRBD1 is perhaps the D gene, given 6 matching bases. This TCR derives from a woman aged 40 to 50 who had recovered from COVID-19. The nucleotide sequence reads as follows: TGTGCCAGTAGCCTCTCACAGGGTGGCGGGTCACCCCTCCACTTT. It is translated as CASSLSQGGGSPLHF.